The present TCR beta chain was sequenced within a study of cytomegalovirus exposure and HLA in healthy donors (dated by TCRdb to between 2016 and 2019). With respect to the entire study: An earlier analysis of 550 to 700 of the donors reported approximately 300 Gb of sequence data and more than 90 million unique TCR beta sequences from some 180 million T cells. A later genetic analysis took genome-wide SNP genotypes for about 65% of the 666 donors and used that subset as a discovery cohort. Rather than drawing on any new phenotypic data, the later analysis identified candidate immune exposures from TCR beta sequences and the way those sequences occurred across donors. About 310 gigabases of sequencing data and approximately 85 million unique TCR sequences were included in an early release covering around 650 HLA-typed donors. HLA typing included class I and class II loci at four-digit resolution. The study combined high-throughput TCR immunosequencing, statistical association of individual TCRs with disease status, and machine learning to predict cytomegalovirus infection status. The number of typed donors differed by locus: about 620-630 for A, B, C, DRB1 and DQB1; some 500 for DQA1; around 580 for DPA1; and 400 to 480 for DPB1. Four or five DR-DQ haplotypes were handled as single units for association and clustering because linkage in the cohort was strong. Donor age, sex, ethnicity and CMV serostatus were compiled together with the repertoire data. The study was designed to test whether signatures of past pathogen exposure could be identified by cataloging public T cell receptors. A later analysis re-analyzed previously published TCR beta repertoires from several hundred donors and added high-resolution HLA genotyping to study TCR occurrence patterns. All discovery cohort repertoires had been generated on a single sequencing platform. Besides the first cohort of roughly 660 subjects, a separate validation cohort made up of around 120 different subjects was used. Among some 410 genotyped donors of the cohort, an average of around 220,000 unique TCR beta nucleotide sequences was sequenced per donor, of which 15% to 20% were non-productive. The study used immunosequencing to profile the T cell repertoires of some 600 subjects and linked those repertoires to cytomegalovirus serostatus. To decide whether each TCR beta V gene segment behaved as functional or pseudogenic, an earlier analysis of some 600 of the donors relied on high-throughput TCR beta sequencing. Among the roughly 410 genotyped donors, under 90% belonged to the genetic ancestry cluster associated with self-reported Caucasian donors.

Regarding this clone: The specificity of this receptor is unknown. One junction end does not reproduce the germline sequence, and a read error may be involved.

CDR1 ENHRY and CDR2 SYGVKD are derived from the germline V gene. The CDR3 has 16 amino acids, counting the end cysteine and phenylalanine. CDR3 DNA only is kept here, 48 bases in frame from base 1. In total, 630 or so healthy bone marrow donors made up the cohort. All cohort members were sampled while nominally healthy, although unrecorded immune exposures were likely present. The donor tested CMV seronegative, placing the donor among the 352 seronegative members of the cohort. A peripheral blood sample was collected from each donor, and TCR beta sequencing was performed on peripheral blood mononuclear cells. Genomic DNA was extracted from the blood cell samples with the Qiagen DNeasy Blood Extraction Kit. The method behind the library was the immunoSEQ multiplex PCR assay. The multiplex PCR relied on a mix of 60 forward primers for TCR Vbeta segments and 13 reverse primers for TCR Jbeta segments. The CDR3 region of rearranged TCR beta genes was amplified from genomic DNA by a multiplex PCR assay. Amplified TCR beta libraries were sequenced as 87-base-pair reads on the Illumina HiSeq System. The authors' pipeline ran thus. A later analysis counted about 80 million unique TCR beta chains across the roughly 700 repertoires, and roughly 9.9 million of these chains were shared by at least two donors. A nearest-neighbor algorithm error-corrected the raw reads and collapsed the reads into unique sequences, merging closely related sequences to remove PCR and sequencing errors. V, D and J gene segments were assigned by aligning CDR3 sequences to IMGT reference sequences. For a sequence to be retained, a match of at least six nucleotides to both a V gene segment and a J gene segment was required. Rearrangements were classified as productive when the CDR3 lacked stop codons and remained in frame with V and J, and all other rearrangements were classified as non-productive. CDR3 was defined according to IMGT convention as the region running from the second conserved V-encoded cysteine to the conserved J-encoded phenylalanine. Sequences without an unambiguous match to a single V gene segment were excluded from the earlier analysis of about 600 of the donors. An earlier analysis of under 750 of the donors called V segments functional above 56.7% productive rearrangements and segregating when the between-donor standard deviation exceeded 5%. To diagnose cytomegalovirus status from the catalog of TCR beta chain sequences, a statistical classification framework was built. In a later analysis, TCR nucleotide sequences were compared against IMGT/GENE-DB human TR gene sequences so that V and J genes could be assigned. A later analysis assigned CDR3 sequences and most-parsimonious VDJ recombination scenarios with the TCRdist pipeline. In a later analysis, every TCR beta chain was defined by the combination of its CDR3 amino acid sequence and its V-gene family, and reads without a unique V-gene family were dropped. A later analysis removed 500 to 650 highly shared, low-generation-probability nucleotide sequences to deal with suspected cross-contamination and a sequencing artifact. In a later analysis, a clonal expansion index for each public chain was calculated from normalized within-repertoire ranks of inferred template counts. In a later analysis, generation probabilities were computed using a VDJ recombination model fitted to out-of-frame rearrangements, and the results were checked against IGoR. A later analysis scored TCR-TCR, TCR-HLA and TCR-CMV co-occurrence with hypergeometric tests, applying a repertoire-size bias correction to TCR pairs. To estimate false discovery rates, a later analysis permuted the HLA or CMV assignments 20 times. In a later analysis, co-occurring TCRs were grouped with DBSCAN, and TCRdist sequence similarity was added when clustering was performed within HLA-allele-positive subsets. Repertoires with fewer than 30,000 or more than 120,000 public chains were left out of co-occurrence clustering, as were five repertoires with anomalous nucleotide sharing. Drawn from immuneACCESS, this table holds only the in-frame rearrangements with V and J called that TCRdb kept. Clones are partly lost; checked studies trace under half to an unresolved V gene and leave the rest unexplained. That table furnishes V, J and clone size, whereas the DNA furnished D and trimming. The sample profile shows some 40,000 clones; 81% of them were found once. The ten largest clones represent around 3% of the sample.

The paper as a whole reports these results and caveats: This cohort had only TCR beta chains sequenced, and the lack of alpha or paired-chain data limited which features could be detected. A further reported finding was that TCR beta sequences accurately predicted the HLA-A and HLA-B alleles for most subjects in the first cohort. In a later analysis, the rate of TCR association differed among HLA loci, with DRB1 alleles having the most associated TCRs and HLA-C alleles having the fewest. In a later analysis, most CMV-associated TCR beta chains were found to appear HLA-restricted, with HLA associations seemingly driven largely by CMV exposure. Most TCR sequences were observed very rarely across donors, whereas some public TCRs were present in many individuals. An earlier analysis of 587 of the donors showed that most TCR beta V segments appeared in productive rearrangements either about 90% or about 30% of the time, which broadly matched IMGT annotations. A few of the identified cytomegalovirus-associated TCR beta chains were confirmed in vitro to be specific for cytomegalovirus antigens. The authors suggested that the approach could potentially be generalized to other disease states and immunological phenotypes. Strong co-occurrence of HLA alleles, especially DR and DQ, made assigning TCR associations to individual alleles difficult. An association between a missense DCLRE1C variant and V-gene and J-gene trimming of TCR beta chains was found in a later genetic analysis and replicated in an independent cohort. The presence/absence analyses assumed that sequencing depth was roughly uniform across donors, and that assumption may not be true. Cytomegalovirus status was reported to be diagnosed by the classifier with high specificity and sensitivity in both the original and validation cohorts. Some IMGT-functional V segments, including TRBV6-2 and TRBV6-3, could not be distinguished by the 87-base-pair reads and were therefore excluded. The sequencing pipeline was judged likely to have produced a cluster of highly shared sequence variants as a technical artifact. Correlated functional status among segregating V segments might be attributable to linkage disequilibrium, but an unknown experimental factor could not be ruled out. Because counts were too low, fewer than 20 rarely observed V segments, including chromosome 9 orphons, were excluded from the earlier analysis of 587 of the donors. Because some donors lacked HLA typing at each locus, the association tests relied only on the typed subset. In a later analysis, several top co-occurrence clusters were reported to appear linked to parvovirus B19, influenza, CMV and Epstein-Barr virus. A later genetic analysis reported fewer N-insertions in productive TCRs among donors in an Asian-associated ancestry cluster than the roughly 690-donor mean. Compared with equally common non-associated chains, HLA-associated TCR beta chains in a later analysis were more clonally expanded and had lower generation probabilities. CMV serostatus was the only immune exposure information available for the cohort. At a false discovery rate of 0.05, a later analysis linked roughly 17,000 TCR beta sequences to specific HLA alleles. The study gave a list of over 150 TCR beta chains associated with cytomegalovirus.

The chain is encoded by TRBV10-3 joined to TRBJ2-3; 8 bases in the junction line up with TRBD2. The sample consisted of PBMCs. This TCR was sampled from a man aged 50-60 years in good health and CMV-seronegative. The CDR3 amino acid sequence is: CVISESNGGVGDTQYF. The nucleotides read TGTGTCATCAGTGAGTCGAACGGGGGGGTTGGAGATACGCAGTATTTT.